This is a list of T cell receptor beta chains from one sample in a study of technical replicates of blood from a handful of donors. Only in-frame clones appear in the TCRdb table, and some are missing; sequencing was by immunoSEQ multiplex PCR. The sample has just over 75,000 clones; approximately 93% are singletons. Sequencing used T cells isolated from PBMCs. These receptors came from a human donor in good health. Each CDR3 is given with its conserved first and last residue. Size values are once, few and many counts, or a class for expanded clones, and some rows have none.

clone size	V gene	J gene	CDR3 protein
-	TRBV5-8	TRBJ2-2	CASSLVAGVTGELFF
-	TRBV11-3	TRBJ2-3	CASSYLAGTTDTQYF
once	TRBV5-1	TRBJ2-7	CASTLFSGTSYEQYF
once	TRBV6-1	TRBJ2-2	CASSELYSNTGELFF
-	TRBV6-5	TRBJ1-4	CASSYRTARGEKLFF
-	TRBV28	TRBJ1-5	CASSTNGGTPQPQHF
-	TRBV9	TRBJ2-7	CASSGWGQGTYEQYF
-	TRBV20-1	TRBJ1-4	CSARRQEKLFF
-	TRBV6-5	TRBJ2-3	CASNDYTDTQYF
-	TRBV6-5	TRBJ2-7	CASSYSSGPYEQYF
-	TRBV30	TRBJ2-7	CAWSAEWGVAEQYF
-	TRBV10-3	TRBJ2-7	CAISGSETSYEQYF
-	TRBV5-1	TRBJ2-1	CASSLEQGNNEQFF
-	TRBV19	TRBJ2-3	CASKGQGTDTQYF
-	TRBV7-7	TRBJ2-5	CASSRDRQETQYF
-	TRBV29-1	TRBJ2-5	CSVTPGLAGKETQYF
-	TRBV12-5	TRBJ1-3	CASGLVRQARDIYF
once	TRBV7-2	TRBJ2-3	CASSPSQRGGADTQYF
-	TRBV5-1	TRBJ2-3	CASSLDGSGTSTDTQYF
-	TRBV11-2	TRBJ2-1	CASSLGVIFGGLSYNEQFF
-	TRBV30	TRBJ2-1	CAWSSVHSYNEQFF
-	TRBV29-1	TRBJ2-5	CSELRRGETQYF
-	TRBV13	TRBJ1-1	CASGRGGTEAFF
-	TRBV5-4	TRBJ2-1	CASSPLYNEQFF
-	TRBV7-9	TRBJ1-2	CASSGTGWAF
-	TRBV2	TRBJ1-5	CASSEGQGHQPQHF
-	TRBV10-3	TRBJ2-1	CAISEYSGGTGSNEQFF
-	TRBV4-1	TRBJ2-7	CASSQGHIPVPTIKAYEQYF
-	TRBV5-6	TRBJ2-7	CAMRSGTSFYEQYF
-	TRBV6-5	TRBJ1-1	CASSLTGGYMNTEAFF
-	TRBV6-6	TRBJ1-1	CASSYSGGGAFF
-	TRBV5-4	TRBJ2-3	CATHRTSGKSDTQYF
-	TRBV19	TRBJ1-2	CASSMKMGQESTYGYTF
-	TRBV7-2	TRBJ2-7	CASTRGLADYEQYF
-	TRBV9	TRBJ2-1	CASSPQGTSGSINEQFF
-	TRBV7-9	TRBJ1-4	CASSYTNRGVGEKLFF
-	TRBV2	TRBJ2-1	CASSRLGSLNEQFF
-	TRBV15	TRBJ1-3	CATSRAWDRGQGNTIYF
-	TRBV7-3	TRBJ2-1	CASSRQGSGSYNEQFF
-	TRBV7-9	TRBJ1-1	CASSFGNTEAFF
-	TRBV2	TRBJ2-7	CASPGYRGSVPLDEQYF
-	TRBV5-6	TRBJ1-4	CASSFLGQVNEKLFF
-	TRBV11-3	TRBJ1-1	CASSYGTVGTEAFF
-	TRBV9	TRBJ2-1	CASSFSSLAGADNEQFF
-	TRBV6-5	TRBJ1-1	CASSRQPNTEAFF
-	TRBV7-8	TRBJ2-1	CASSLETGRSNEQFF
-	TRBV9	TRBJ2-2	CASSVPNGELFF
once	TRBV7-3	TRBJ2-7	CASSLTNAYEQYF
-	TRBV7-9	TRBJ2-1	CASSRYRDTNPNEQFF
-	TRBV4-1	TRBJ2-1	CASSQSAVLAGGPSDNEQFF
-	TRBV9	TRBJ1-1	CASSQGMNTEAFF
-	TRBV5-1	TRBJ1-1	CASSLLRERTEAFF
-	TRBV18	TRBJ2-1	CASSPPIERPSSYNEQFF
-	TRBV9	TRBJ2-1	CASSVEETSLEQFF
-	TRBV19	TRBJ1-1	CASRTQVSVNTEAFF